One and the same sample provided the 10 T cell receptor beta chains below, sequenced in a study of T cell responses to AZD1222 COVID-19 vaccine. Repertoires were generated with immunoSEQ multiplex PCR, while TCRdb's copy carries only in-frame clones and drops some. The sample records 120,000 to 150,000 clones, about 89% being singletons. The material was peripheral blood, obtained 28 days after the second dose of the MenACWY control vaccine. The receptors derive from an adult who received the MenACWY meningococcal vaccine as a control.

The chain couples TRBV24-1 to TRBJ1-4; tentative D call: TRBD1 (5 bases). Germline assignment: CDR1 KGHDR and CDR2 SFDVKD. Trimming left V 3 bases short and J 8 bases short, with 15 bases between. There are 15 residues in the CDR3. The CDR3 is CATSDGGDAREKLFF. The CDR3 coding sequence is TGTGCCACCAGTGATGGAGGGGACGCTCGGGAAAAACTGTTTTTT.

The chain has TRBV4-2 and TRBJ1-5; weak D call: TRBD1 (6 bases). Germline V gene lookup returns CDR1 LGHNA and CDR2 YNFKEQ. The CDR3 covers 19 residues. V shed 0 bases and J shed 0 bases, with 18 bases lying between them. CDR3 nucleotide sequence: TGTGCCAGCAGCCAAGATGGCAGGGGTTGGGAGTATAGCAATCAGCCCCAGCATTTT. Amino acids: CASSQDGRGWEYSNQPQHF.

The genes are TRBV30 and TRBJ2-7, with TRBD1 matching 9 bases. The CDR3 covers 13 residues. The V segment lost 3 bases and the J segment 2 bases; nucleotides outside the gene matches: 2. Germline loops: CDR1 GTSNPN, CDR2 SVGIG (reference sequence). The CDR3 sequence is CAWSGTGTYEQYF. For the CDR3, the DNA is TGTGCCTGGAGCGGGACAGGGACCTACGAGCAGTACTTC.

This clone was counted a single time. The J gene is TRBJ2-3, the V gene TRBV7-7; D possibly matches TRBD1 or TRBD2 (5 bases each). The CDR3 has 13 residues. The germline V gene has CDR1 SSHAT and CDR2 FNYEAQ (reference sequence). CDR3 loop: CASAEGPGSTQYF. DNA of the CDR3: TGTGCTAGCGCTGAGGGGCCAGGGTCTACGCAGTATTTT.

The chain has TRBV5-1 and TRBJ1-4; D is possibly TRBD1 (5 bases). The V end was cut by 0 bases, the J end by 4 bases, with 13 bases between. CDR3 length: 16 residues. Germline CDR1 reads SGHRS; CDR2 reads YFSETQ. The CDR3 here is CASSLGSFQGNEKLFF. The CDR3 DNA reads TGCGCCAGCAGCTTGGGGTCTTTTCAGGGTAATGAAAAACTGTTTTTT.

This chain connects TRBV3-1 (or the pseudogene TRBV3-2) to TRBJ2-7, with 7 bases fitting TRBD1. The CDR3 contains 14 residues. Germline CDR1 reads LGHDT; CDR2 reads YNNKEL (reference sequence). With 4 bases clipped from V and 2 bases from J, the junction kept 5 bases outside the gene matches. Here the CDR3 reads CASSPSTGTYEQYF. The CDR3 nucleotides read TGTGCCAGCAGCCCTTCGACAGGGACCTACGAGCAGTACTTC.

The chain uses TRBV5-1 and TRBJ2-1, with a possible D match to TRBD2 (6 bases). The germline V gene has CDR1 SGHRS and CDR2 YFSETQ. This CDR3 has 15 amino acids. V was shortened by 4 bases and J by 3 bases, with 14 bases between the two germline ends. CDR3 bases: TGCGCCAGCAGCAGGGAGGAGGTGAGCTACAATGAGCAGTTCTTC. This codes for CASSREEVSYNEQFF.

The chain links TRBV29-1 to TRBJ2-3; no firm D call. Trimming removed 7 bases from V and 0 bases from J, with 14 bases in between. The CDR3 is 14 amino acids. The germline V gene encodes CDR1 SQVTM and CDR2 ANQGSEA. CDR3 DNA sequence: TGCAGCGCTGGTGGTCAGACTAGCACAGATACGCAGTATTTT. Translation gives CSAGGQTSTDTQYF.

The chain links TRBV7-2 to TRBJ2-3, with D possibly called TRBD1 or TRBD2 (6 bases each). CDR1 is SGHTA, CDR2 FQGNSA, per germline. V was clipped by 2 bases and J by 6 bases, with 18 bases between them. This CDR3 region has 16 residues. CDR3 DNA sequence: TGTGCCAGCAGCTTATCTACGGGGGCCAGCGTGGATACGCAGTATTTT. Encoded protein: CASSLSTGASVDTQYF.

The chain has TRBV7-3 and TRBJ2-7, with 7 bases identical to TRBD2. V was clipped by 5 bases and J by 2 bases; unmatched bases: 6. This CDR3 is 14 amino acids long. Germline-derived CDR1 and CDR2 are SGHTA and FQGTGA. CDR3 sequence: CASSPGLGAYEQYF. The CDR3 DNA reads as TGTGCCAGCAGCCCCGGACTAGGGGCCTACGAGCAGTACTTC.